What follows is one T cell receptor beta chain and its context. The assay was immunoSEQ multiplex PCR, and TCRdb's table has in-frame clones only and misses some. The sample shows more than 15,000 clones, about 80% of them seen only once. This record comes from a study of ipilimumab plus nivolumab after autologous stem cell transplantation. Per germline, CDR1 SGHVS and CDR2 FQNEAQ. CDR3 length equals 15 residues. V was trimmed by 5 bases and J by 3 bases, leaving 16 bases between them. The rearrangement joins TRBV7-8 to TRBJ1-1; D uncertain. The material was PBMCs, obtained in a trial of ipilimumab plus nivolumab as post-transplant consolidation. The TCR originated in a male donor with diffuse large B-cell lymphoma. For the CDR3, the DNA is TGTGCCAGCAGCCCCCGCGGGCTGCGGGACACTGAAGCTTTCTTT. Its protein is CASSPRGLRDTEAFF.